These 8 T cell receptor beta chains share one sample of origin, sequenced in a study of blood T cell repertoires in COVID-19. TCRdb's copy holds only in-frame clones and misses some; the assay was immunoSEQ multiplex PCR. Found here are about 180,000 clones, roughly 80% of them singletons; the top ten hold 1.5%. Specimen: peripheral blood. The receptor set was obtained from a human donor in a cohort sampled during active COVID-19.

The chain is built from TRBV6-5 and TRBJ2-2; 8 bases are shared with TRBD2. V trimming: 6 bases; J trimming: 0 bases; junction bases outside the gene matches: 0. Germline CDR1 reads MNHEY; CDR2 reads SVGAGI. The CDR3 runs to 14 residues. This CDR3 is CASRRGANTGELFF. CDR3 DNA sequence: TGTGCCAGCAGGCGGGGGGCGAACACCGGGGAGCTGTTTTTT.

The chain employs TRBV5-6 and TRBJ1-1; weak D call: TRBD1 (5 bases). Germline lookup yields CDR1 SGHDT and CDR2 YYEEEE. This CDR3 spans 14 amino acids. With 3 bases removed from V and 1 base from J, the gap between germline ends came to 10 bases. The chain's CDR3 is CASSWAGGNTEAFF. CDR3 nucleotides: TGTGCCAGCAGCTGGGCCGGGGGGAACACTGAAGCTTTCTTT.

The chain recombines TRBV11-2 with TRBJ1-2; D might be TRBD1 (6 bases). Germline CDR1 is SGHAT and CDR2 is FQNNGV. This CDR3 is built from 15 residues. V was cut by 1 base and J by 8 bases, with 17 bases left in between. The CDR3 is CASSLALTGLSGYTF. The CDR3, as DNA: TGTGCCAGCAGCTTAGCCCTCACAGGGCTTTCAGGCTACACCTTC. The complete variable domain, with remaining parts taken from reference TRBV11-2 and TRBJ1-2, reads EAGVAQSPRYKIIEKRQSVAFWCNPISGHATLYWYQQILGQGPKLLIQFQNNGVVDDSQLPKDRFSAERLKGVDSTLKIQPAKLEDSAVYLCASSLALTGLSGYTFGSGTRLTVV.

The chain employs TRBV6-2 or TRBV6-3 and TRBJ1-5; 12 bases align to TRBD1. This CDR3 contains 16 residues. Germline V gene lookup returns CDR1 MNHEY and CDR2 SVGEGT. With 6 bases clipped from V and 6 bases from J, the junction kept 9 bases outside the gene matches. Here the CDR3 DNA reads TGTGCCAGCAGCAGGGATGGGACAGGGGGCATTCAGCCCCAGCATTTT. As protein: CASSRDGTGGIQPQHF.

The V gene is TRBV7-2, the J gene TRBJ2-7, with 9 bases aligning to TRBD1. Germline V gene sequence: CDR1 SGHTA, CDR2 FQGNSA. V lost 11 bases and J lost 4; bases outside the gene matches: 9. The CDR3 has 13 residues. The CDR3 DNA reads TGTGCCTCCTCGGGACAGGGCACTTACGAGCAGTACTTC. Translation gives CASSGQGTYEQYF.

The V gene is TRBV7-6, the J gene TRBJ1-6, with D possibly being TRBD1 (5 bases). The CDR3 covers 14 residues. Germline V CDR1 and CDR2: SGHVS, FNYEAQ. The V gene lost 3 bases and the J gene lost 7 bases, with 10 bases spanning the gap. In DNA, the CDR3 is TGTGCCAGCAGCTTTCAGGGTCTCAATTCACCCCTCCACTTT. As protein: CASSFQGLNSPLHF. The whole variable domain, filled in from reference TRBV7-6 and TRBJ1-6, reads GAGVSQSPRYKVTKRGQDVALRCDPISGHVSLYWYRQALGQGPEFLTYFNYEAQQDKSGLPNDRFSAERPEGSISTLTIQRTEQRDSAMYRCASSFQGLNSPLHFGNGTRLTVT.

This sequence joins TRBV28 and TRBJ2-7, with D possibly TRBD1 on 6 matching bases. The CDR3 has 15 residues. Germline V lookup: CDR1 MDHEN, CDR2 SYDVKM. Trimming removed 3 bases from V and 6 bases from J, with 18 bases in between. The CDR3 nucleotides read TGTGCCAGCAGTTTCGCTCTTTTTCCAGGGGCCGAGCAGTACTTC. Translation gives CASSFALFPGAEQYF.

The J gene is TRBJ2-3, the V gene TRBV4-3; 15 nucleotides align to TRBD2. With 4 bases clipped from V and 2 bases from J, the junction kept 10 bases outside the gene matches. This CDR3 has 19 amino acids. Germline CDR1 LGHNA, CDR2 YSLEER. The CDR3 loop is CASSPGTSGRLAYTDTQYF. In DNA form, the CDR3 reads TGCGCCAGCAGCCCAGGGACTAGCGGGAGGTTGGCGTACACAGATACGCAGTATTTT.